Following are 8 T cell receptor beta chains from one sample sequenced in a study of blood T cell repertoires in COVID-19. Generated by immunoSEQ multiplex PCR, the TCRdb table keeps only in-frame clones and is missing some. The sample shows about 290,000 clones, roughly nine tenths of them seen only once. The sequenced material came from PBMCs or T cells enriched from blood (not recorded which). These receptors all stem from a woman aged 40 to 50 who had recovered from COVID-19.

Comment on this clone: A much larger clone differs from this one at a single base, so this may be a read error. This rearrangement joins TRBV7-8 to TRBJ2-3; D call uncertain. Deletions cut 4 bases from V and 6 bases from J, with 5 bases between. CDR1 is SGHVS and CDR2 is FQNEAQ in the germline V gene. The CDR3 is made up of 11 amino acids. The CDR3 region is CASSSSDTQYF. CDR3 sequence (DNA): TGTGCCAGCAGCTCGTCTGATACGCAGTATTTT.

This clone is medium-sized (0.01 to 0.1%). The gene calls are TRBV30 and TRBJ2-7; weak D call: TRBD1 (6 bases). The CDR3 sequence is 13 residues long. V lost 3 bases to trimming and J lost 2 bases, with 11 bases between them. Germline assignment: CDR1 GTSNPN and CDR2 SVGIG (reference sequence). The CDR3 sequence: CAWRNRDAYEQYF. DNA of the CDR3: TGTGCCTGGAGAAACAGGGACGCCTACGAGCAGTACTTC.

The chain links TRBV5-1 to TRBJ2-5; 8 bases fit TRBD1. CDR3 size: 15 residues. J was trimmed by 5 bases and V by 4 bases; bases with no gene match: 10. In germline, CDR1 is SGHRS, CDR2 YFSETQ. The CDR3 DNA sequence: TGCGCCAGCAGCCGCGGGCAGGGGGCGCCGGAGACCCAGTACTTC. Amino acid sequence: CASSRGQGAPETQYF.

This clone was seen only once. The chain combines TRBV7-2 with TRBJ1-6; 9 bases line up with TRBD1. Germline values: CDR1 SGHTA, CDR2 FQGNSA. The CDR3 contains 16 residues. The V and J ends lost 4 bases and 6 bases, in that order; junction bases with no gene match: 7. CDR3 in DNA: TGTGCCAGCAGCTATTTCGGGGGACAGGGTAATTCACCCCTCCACTTT. Protein: CASSYFGGQGNSPLHF.

This chain uses TRBV30 with TRBJ1-1, with TRBD1 matching over 7 bases. Trimming removed 1 base from V and 4 bases from J; junction bases left unmatched: 12. The germline V gene has CDR1 GTSNPN and CDR2 SVGIG (reference sequence). CDR3 length: 16 amino acids. CDR3 residues: CAWSGSTGMLSTEAFF. The CDR3 DNA sequence: TGTGCCTGGAGTGGCTCGACAGGGATGTTGAGCACTGAAGCTTTCTTT.

CDR3 nucleotide sequence: TGTGCCAGCAGCCAAGGTCAAGGGACAGGGGGCTGGGACACTGAAGCTTTCTTT. Amino acid sequence: CASSQGQGTGGWDTEAFF. This rearrangement joins TRBV14 to TRBJ1-1, with TRBD1 matching over 12 bases. Germline V CDR1 and CDR2: SGHDN, FVKESK. The CDR3 is 18 residues long. The V gene end was trimmed by 1 base and the J gene end by 3 bases; junction bases not matched to a gene: 9. Full variable domain (missing parts from reference TRBV14 and TRBJ1-1): EAGVTQFPSHSVIEKGQTVTLRCDPISGHDNLYWYRRVMGKEIKFLLHFVKESKQDESGMPNNRFLAERTGGTYSTLKVQPAELEDSGVYFCASSQGQGTGGWDTEAFFGQGTRLTVV.

A few counts support this clone. The sample has other DNA sequences that encode this CDR3 too. The chain is built from TRBV5-1 and TRBJ2-2; 8 bases are a match to TRBD1. Germline V gene lookup returns CDR1 SGHRS and CDR2 YFSETQ. This CDR3 is built from 14 residues. The V gene end was trimmed by 3 bases and the J gene end by 4 bases; junction bases not matched to a gene: 2. CDR3 in DNA: TGCGCCAGCAGCTGGGACAGGCTCACCGGGGAGCTGTTTTTT. This translates into CASSWDRLTGELFF.

The gene calls are TRBV3-1 (or the pseudogene TRBV3-2) and TRBJ1-5; 7 bases are shared with TRBD1. Germline V lookup: CDR1 LGHDT, CDR2 YNNKEL (reference sequence). The CDR3 sequence is 15 residues long. The J segment lost 2 bases and the V segment lost 4 bases, leaving 5 bases of the junction unmatched. CDR3 nucleotide sequence: TGTGCCAGCAGCCTGGGGCAGGGGGGCAATCAGCCCCAGCATTTT. This codes for CASSLGQGGNQPQHF.